This T cell receptor (beta chain) came from a study of shared clonotypes between healthy human individuals. Study-wide background: Each donor's CD4 naive and CD4 memory cells filled three plates apiece, CD8 naive two, and CD8 memory one.

Sequenced by immunoSEQ multiplex PCR; TCRdb stores in-frame clones only, minus some. The sample lists 2,500,000 or so clones, 80% to 95% occurring once. Germline CDR1 MNHEY, CDR2 SMNVEV (reference sequence). Trimming took 4 bases from V and 5 from J, leaving 17 bases between them. This CDR3 contains 16 residues. Adult Caucasians living in Nashville, Tennessee made up all of the donors. This sequence was found in a man aged 18 to 35 in good health. Some clones in this sample may be carry-over from other donors' samples. This chain connects TRBV27 to TRBJ2-2; D is unresolved. Sequenced sample: naive CD4+ T cells from PBMCs. Described subset: CD45RA+ positively selected. The DNA for the CDR3 is TGTGCCAGCAGTTCGAACCCTACAAGCCCAACCGGGGAGCTGTTTTTT. This codes for CASSSNPTSPTGELFF.